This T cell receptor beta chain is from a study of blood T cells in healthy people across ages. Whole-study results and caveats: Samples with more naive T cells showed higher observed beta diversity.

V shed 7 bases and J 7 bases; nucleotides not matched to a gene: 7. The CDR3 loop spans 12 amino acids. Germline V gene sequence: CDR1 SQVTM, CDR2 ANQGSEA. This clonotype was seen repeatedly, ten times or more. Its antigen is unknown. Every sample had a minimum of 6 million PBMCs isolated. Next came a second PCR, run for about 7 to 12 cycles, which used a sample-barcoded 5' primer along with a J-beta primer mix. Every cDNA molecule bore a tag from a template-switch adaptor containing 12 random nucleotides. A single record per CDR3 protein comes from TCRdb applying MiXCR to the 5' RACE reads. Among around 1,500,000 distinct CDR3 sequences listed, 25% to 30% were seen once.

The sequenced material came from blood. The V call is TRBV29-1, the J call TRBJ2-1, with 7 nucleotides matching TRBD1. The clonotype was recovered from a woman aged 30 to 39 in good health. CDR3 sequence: CSDGQERNEQFF. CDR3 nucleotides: TGCAGCGATGGACAGGAGAGGAATGAGCAGTTCTTC.